Included here is one TCR beta chain sequence, with context. Its antigen is still unknown. Naive CD8 cells were CD45RO-negative, positively selected for CCR7, excluding terminally differentiated effector memory CD45RA+ cells. This specimen belongs to a study of shared clonotypes between healthy human individuals. Whole-study context: The plates for each donor numbered three CD4 naive, three CD4 memory, two CD8 naive and one CD8 memory. Study findings and constraints: Between a handful of donors, naive CD4 clonotypes were shared at a level of about 5%.

The ends were cut back, 5 bases at V and 6 bases at J, with 23 bases in the middle. The CDR3 spans 16 residues. Germline V lookup: CDR1 SGHVS, CDR2 FQNEAQ. An assay was performed, and its level was deep. Replicate PCRs run on sorted subsets employed 200 ng DNA, approximately 30,000 T cell genomes. Clones were read by immunoSEQ multiplex PCR, and TCRdb kept only the in-frame ones, dropping some. The table has a few million clones, approximately 92% seen once. Sequenced sample: naive CD8+ T cells from PBMCs. The chain couples TRBV7-8 to TRBJ2-7; no firm D call. The receptor was derived from a young man in good health. Some clones in this sample may be carry-over from other donors' samples. CDR3 DNA sequence: TGTGCCAGCAGCCCCCTTTGGGTCCGCTCCGAATCCGAGCAGTACTTC. Encoded protein: CASSPLWVRSESEQYF. Full variable domain (remainder filled in from reference TRBV7-8 and TRBJ2-7): GAGVSQSPRYKVAKRGQDVALRCDPISGHVSLFWYQQALGQGPEFLTYFQNEAQLDKSGLPSDRFFAERPEGSVSTLKIQRTQQEDSAVYLCASSPLWVRSESEQYFGPGTRLTVT.